A selection of T cell receptor beta chains follows, all from one sample in a study of tumor-infiltrating lymphocytes in primary liver carcinoma. TCRdb analysed the multiplex PCR reads with MiXCR anew, one entry per CDR3 protein. Of over 250,000 distinct CDR3 sequences detected, about three fifths appear once; the ten largest clones hold over 15%. The source material was peripheral blood. Receptors were obtained from a woman in her twenties or thirties with primary liver carcinoma and hepatitis B virus infection. The CDR3 runs from the conserved cysteine through the conserved F or W. D genes are given only for firm matches. The size field is filled for only some rows; it gives once, few, many or a size class.

clone_size: few
v_call: TRBV12-3/TRBV12-4
d_call: -
j_call: TRBJ2-5
cdr3_aa: CASHQGGRQETQYF
cdr3_nt: TGTGCCAGCCATCAGGGGGGACGCCAAGAGACCCAGTACTTC

clone_size: many
v_call: TRBV6-6
d_call: TRBD1
j_call: TRBJ1-5
cdr3_aa: CASRSTGGLVQPQHF
cdr3_nt: TGTGCCAGCAGGTCGACAGGGGGCTTGGTCCAGCCCCAGCATTTT

clone_size: few
v_call: TRBV12-3/TRBV12-4
d_call: -
j_call: TRBJ2-7
cdr3_aa: CASSLASSVYEQYF
cdr3_nt: TGTGCCAGCAGTTTAGCCAGCAGCGTCTACGAGCAGTACTTC

clone_size: many
v_call: TRBV12-3/TRBV12-4
d_call: TRBD1
j_call: TRBJ2-7
cdr3_aa: CASSLTGTGPYEQYF
cdr3_nt: TGTGCCAGCAGTCTGACCGGGACAGGACCCTACGAGCAGTACTTC

clone_size: many
v_call: TRBV12-3/TRBV12-4
d_call: -
j_call: TRBJ2-1
cdr3_aa: CASSSRDYQGNEQFF
cdr3_nt: TGTGCCAGCAGTTCCCGGGACTACCAGGGGAATGAGCAGTTCTTC

clone_size: few
v_call: TRBV4-3
d_call: -
j_call: TRBJ2-1
cdr3_aa: CASSQSGRESSYNEQFF
cdr3_nt: TGCGCCAGCAGCCAGAGTGGACGGGAAAGCTCCTACAATGAGCAGTTCTTC

clone_size: -
v_call: TRBV30
d_call: -
j_call: TRBJ1-2
cdr3_aa: CVWSPGWGYTF
cdr3_nt: TGTGTCTGGAGTCCAGGGTGGGGCTACACCTTC

clone_size: many
v_call: TRBV11-2
d_call: -
j_call: TRBJ2-5
cdr3_aa: CASSPRRGRGQETQYF
cdr3_nt: TGTGCCAGCAGCCCTAGAAGAGGCCGGGGCCAAGAGACCCAGTACTTC

clone_size: -
v_call: TRBV12-3/TRBV12-4
d_call: TRBD2
j_call: TRBJ2-7
cdr3_aa: CAGSTVSGLVGEQYF
cdr3_nt: TGTGCCGGCAGCACTGTATCGGGACTAGTCGGCGAGCAGTACTTC

clone_size: -
v_call: TRBV28
d_call: TRBD2
j_call: TRBJ2-1
cdr3_aa: CASRAAGGLYNEQFF
cdr3_nt: TGTGCCAGCCGAGCTGCGGGGGGCCTCTACAATGAGCAGTTCTTC

clone_size: many
v_call: TRBV4-1
d_call: TRBD2
j_call: TRBJ2-1
cdr3_aa: CASSERTSTYNEQFF
cdr3_nt: TGCGCCAGCAGTGAAAGGACTAGCACATACAATGAGCAGTTCTTC

clone_size: -
v_call: TRBV6-5
d_call: -
j_call: TRBJ2-7
cdr3_aa: CASSSPTTYEQYF
cdr3_nt: TGTGCCAGCAGTTCTCCTACGACCTACGAGCAGTACTTC

clone_size: few
v_call: TRBV7-9
d_call: -
j_call: TRBJ2-3
cdr3_aa: CASSTNTQYF
cdr3_nt: TGTGCCAGCAGCACCAATACGCAGTATTTT

clone_size: few
v_call: TRBV7-9
d_call: -
j_call: TRBJ2-7
cdr3_aa: CASSFAGLEQYF
cdr3_nt: TGTGCCAGCAGCTTCGCTGGCCTCGAGCAGTACTTC

clone_size: -
v_call: TRBV5-4
d_call: TRBD2
j_call: TRBJ2-1
cdr3_aa: CASSVARTSGSSNEQFF
cdr3_nt: TGTGCCAGCAGCGTCGCCCGGACTAGCGGGAGTAGCAATGAGCAGTTCTTC

clone_size: few
v_call: TRBV5-1
d_call: TRBD1
j_call: TRBJ2-2
cdr3_aa: CASSFAGQGTGELFF
cdr3_nt: TGCGCCAGCAGCTTCGCCGGACAGGGCACCGGGGAGCTGTTTTTT

clone_size: -
v_call: TRBV4-1
d_call: TRBD2
j_call: TRBJ2-1
cdr3_aa: CASRRGLADGEQFF
cdr3_nt: TGCGCCAGCAGACGGGGACTAGCGGACGGTGAGCAGTTCTTC

clone_size: many
v_call: TRBV29-1
d_call: -
j_call: TRBJ2-3
cdr3_aa: CSAEGAGKNTQYF
cdr3_nt: TGCAGCGCCGAAGGGGCGGGCAAGAATACGCAGTATTTT

clone_size: -
v_call: TRBV10-3
d_call: -
j_call: TRBJ2-3
cdr3_aa: CAISEGAVTDTQYF
cdr3_nt: TGTGCCATCAGTGAAGGAGCAGTCACAGATACGCAGTATTTT

clone_size: many
v_call: TRBV29-1
d_call: -
j_call: TRBJ1-2
cdr3_aa: CSAFNYGYTF
cdr3_nt: TGCAGCGCCTTTAACTATGGCTACACCTTC

clone_size: -
v_call: TRBV11-2
d_call: TRBD2
j_call: TRBJ2-7
cdr3_aa: CASSFGLMGGYEHYF
cdr3_nt: TGTGCCAGCAGCTTCGGCTTGATGGGGGGGTACGAGCACTACTTC

clone_size: many
v_call: TRBV29-1
d_call: TRBD1
j_call: TRBJ2-2
cdr3_aa: CSVSPGQGNTGELFF
cdr3_nt: TGCAGCGTCTCCCCGGGACAGGGGAACACCGGGGAGCTGTTTTTT

clone_size: -
v_call: TRBV13
d_call: -
j_call: TRBJ2-1
cdr3_aa: CASSFPGRRNEPFF
cdr3_nt: TGTGCCAGTAGCTTCCCAGGACGGAGGAATGAGCCGTTCTTC

clone_size: -
v_call: TRBV24-1
d_call: -
j_call: TRBJ2-1
cdr3_aa: CATRGGGKDNEQFF
cdr3_nt: TGTGCCACCAGGGGTGGGGGTAAAGACAATGAGCAGTTCTTC

clone_size: once
v_call: TRBV11-2
d_call: -
j_call: TRBJ2-7
cdr3_aa: CASSLGPATYEQYF
cdr3_nt: TGCGCCAGCAGCTTAGGTCCAGCTACCTACGAGCAGTACTTC

clone_size: -
v_call: TRBV30
d_call: -
j_call: TRBJ1-4
cdr3_aa: CAWRRTNEKLFF
cdr3_nt: TGTGCCTGGCGGAGAACTAATGAAAAACTGTTTTTT

clone_size: many
v_call: TRBV6-6
d_call: TRBD1
j_call: TRBJ2-3
cdr3_aa: CASRRDRGQYF
cdr3_nt: TGTGCCAGCAGACGAGACAGGGGGCAGTATTTT

clone_size: -
v_call: TRBV5-4
d_call: -
j_call: TRBJ1-5
cdr3_aa: CASSPGPNSNQPQHF
cdr3_nt: TGTGCCAGCAGCCCGGGACCCAATAGCAATCAGCCCCAGCATTTT

clone_size: -
v_call: TRBV11-3
d_call: TRBD1
j_call: TRBJ2-7
cdr3_aa: CASSGQGYCEQYF
cdr3_nt: TGTGCCAGCAGCGGACAGGGATATTGCGAGCAGTACTTC

clone_size: once
v_call: TRBV5-6
d_call: -
j_call: TRBJ2-7
cdr3_aa: CASILVYGTTAYEQYF
cdr3_nt: TGTGCCAGCATCTTGGTGTATGGGACCACGGCGTACGAGCAGTACTTC

clone_size: -
v_call: TRBV14
d_call: -
j_call: TRBJ2-1
cdr3_aa: CASSQVGTDWFNEQFF
cdr3_nt: TGTGCCAGCAGCCAGGTTGGAACAGACTGGTTCAATGAGCAGTTCTTC

clone_size: -
v_call: TRBV28
d_call: TRBD1
j_call: TRBJ1-6
cdr3_aa: CASSLDRAPSPLHF
cdr3_nt: TGTGCCAGCAGCTTGGACAGGGCTCCTTCACCCCTCCACTTT

clone_size: many
v_call: TRBV11-2
d_call: -
j_call: TRBJ2-5
cdr3_aa: CASSFGGQETQYF
cdr3_nt: TGTGCCAGCAGCTTTGGGGGGCAAGAGACCCAGTACTTC

clone_size: -
v_call: TRBV28
d_call: TRBD1
j_call: TRBJ1-5
cdr3_aa: CASSSGQGPSQPQHF
cdr3_nt: TGTGCCAGCAGTTCCGGACAGGGGCCCAGTCAGCCCCAGCATTTT

clone_size: many
v_call: TRBV12-3/TRBV12-4
d_call: -
j_call: TRBJ2-2
cdr3_aa: CASSLSRRGSTGELFF
cdr3_nt: TGTGCCAGCAGTTTGTCGAGGAGGGGTTCCACCGGGGAGCTGTTTTTT

clone_size: few
v_call: TRBV5-4
d_call: -
j_call: TRBJ2-7
cdr3_aa: CTSGYSVIYEQYF
cdr3_nt: TGTACCAGCGGATATTCGGTCATCTACGAGCAGTACTTC

clone_size: few
v_call: TRBV4-1
d_call: -
j_call: TRBJ2-5
cdr3_aa: CASGAQETQYF
cdr3_nt: TGCGCCAGCGGGGCCCAAGAGACCCAGTACTTC

clone_size: many
v_call: TRBV29-1
d_call: -
j_call: TRBJ2-7
cdr3_aa: CSVDRGYEQYF
cdr3_nt: TGCAGCGTTGATAGAGGATACGAGCAGTACTTC

clone_size: few
v_call: TRBV5-1
d_call: TRBD1
j_call: TRBJ2-1
cdr3_aa: CASTWVGGYEQFF
cdr3_nt: TGCGCCAGCACCTGGGTAGGGGGCTACGAGCAGTTCTTC

clone_size: -
v_call: TRBV28
d_call: -
j_call: TRBJ2-1
cdr3_aa: CASTMGLGPYNEQFF
cdr3_nt: TGTGCCAGCACTATGGGACTTGGACCTTACAATGAGCAGTTCTTC

clone_size: -
v_call: TRBV6-1
d_call: -
j_call: TRBJ1-4
cdr3_aa: CASTRTEDEKLFF
cdr3_nt: TGTGCCAGCACCCGGACAGAAGATGAAAAACTGTTTTTT

clone_size: -
v_call: TRBV11-2
d_call: -
j_call: TRBJ2-6
cdr3_aa: CASSFQGSSGANFLTF
cdr3_nt: TGTGCCAGCAGCTTCCAGGGAAGCTCTGGGGCCAACTTCCTGACTTTT

clone_size: -
v_call: TRBV13
d_call: TRBD2
j_call: TRBJ2-7
cdr3_aa: CASSQGTSGTLSYEQYF
cdr3_nt: TGTGCCAGCAGCCAAGGGACTAGCGGGACCCTTTCCTACGAGCAGTACTTC

clone_size: many
v_call: TRBV6-6
d_call: TRBD1
j_call: TRBJ1-5
cdr3_aa: CASSVRDRGFPTHF
cdr3_nt: TGTGCCAGCAGTGTCCGGGACAGGGGATTCCCCACCCATTTT

clone_size: -
v_call: TRBV28
d_call: -
j_call: TRBJ1-1
cdr3_aa: CASRPENTDAFF
cdr3_nt: TGTGCCAGCAGACCAGAGAACACTGACGCTTTCTTT

clone_size: -
v_call: TRBV30
d_call: -
j_call: TRBJ2-3
cdr3_aa: CAFNRGGTDTRYF
cdr3_nt: TGTGCCTTCAACAGGGGAGGCACAGATACGCGGTATTTT

clone_size: -
v_call: TRBV6-2/TRBV6-3
d_call: -
j_call: TRBJ1-5
cdr3_aa: CAGSYVRTYSNQPQHF
cdr3_nt: TGTGCCGGCAGTTATGTCAGAACCTATAGCAATCAGCCCCAGCATTTT

clone_size: -
v_call: TRBV11-3
d_call: -
j_call: TRBJ2-1
cdr3_aa: CASSLAPERFF
cdr3_nt: TGTGCCAGCAGCCTTGCTCCTGAGCGGTTCTTC

clone_size: -
v_call: TRBV18
d_call: TRBD2
j_call: TRBJ2-7
cdr3_aa: CASSPPWGGNEQYF
cdr3_nt: TGTGCCAGCTCACCACCCTGGGGGGGTAACGAGCAGTACTTC

clone_size: -
v_call: TRBV6-2/TRBV6-3
d_call: -
j_call: TRBJ1-2
cdr3_aa: CASGEVYYGYTF
cdr3_nt: TGTGCCAGCGGGGAGGTTTATTATGGCTACACCTTC

clone_size: -
v_call: TRBV11-2
d_call: -
j_call: TRBJ1-1
cdr3_aa: CASSLDPNTEASF
cdr3_nt: TGTGCCAGCAGCCTAGATCCGAACACTGAAGCTTCCTTT

clone_size: many
v_call: TRBV29-1
d_call: TRBD1
j_call: TRBJ2-3
cdr3_aa: CSTWDSSTYTDTQYF
cdr3_nt: TGCAGCACATGGGACAGCTCAACATACACAGATACGCAGTATTTT

clone_size: -
v_call: TRBV11-2
d_call: TRBD2
j_call: TRBJ2-2
cdr3_aa: CANRFSGRALPLF
cdr3_nt: TGTGCCAACAGGTTTAGCGGGAGGGCCCTCCCGCTTTTT

clone_size: -
v_call: TRBV14
d_call: TRBD2
j_call: TRBJ2-3
cdr3_aa: CASSPLAGGPPDTRYF
cdr3_nt: TGTGCCAGCAGCCCATTAGCGGGAGGGCCTCCAGATACGCGGTATTTT

clone_size: few
v_call: TRBV28
d_call: -
j_call: TRBJ2-1
cdr3_aa: CASSLGTRGYNEQFF
cdr3_nt: TGTGCCAGCAGTTTGGGGACAAGGGGATACAATGAGCAGTTCTTC

clone_size: -
v_call: TRBV7-8
d_call: -
j_call: TRBJ1-1
cdr3_aa: CASSLSRLNTEAFF
cdr3_nt: TGTGCCAGCAGCTTAAGCAGGTTGAACACTGAAGCTTTCTTT

clone_size: -
v_call: TRBV4-1
d_call: TRBD2
j_call: TRBJ2-5
cdr3_aa: CASSQSGTSGGASETQYF
cdr3_nt: TGCGCCAGCAGCCAATCCGGGACTAGCGGGGGGGCTTCAGAGACCCAGTACTTC

clone_size: -
v_call: TRBV24-1
d_call: -
j_call: TRBJ2-5
cdr3_aa: CATSQPGREAQYF
cdr3_nt: TGTGCCACCTCCCAACCGGGGCGCGAGGCCCAGTACTTC

clone_size: -
v_call: TRBV11-1
d_call: -
j_call: TRBJ2-7
cdr3_aa: CASSLESGNYEQYF
cdr3_nt: TGTGCCAGCAGCTTAGAGTCGGGGAACTACGAGCAGTACTTC

clone_size: once
v_call: TRBV29-1
d_call: -
j_call: TRBJ1-2
cdr3_aa: CSVDKVGGGYTF
cdr3_nt: TGCAGCGTCGACAAAGTGGGCGGTGGCTACACCTTC